The clone carrying this TCR beta chain showed up many times. Antigen unknown. Per the authors' pipeline: A papillary thyroid cancer distant-metastasis classifier was built from CDR3 differences across clinicopathological groups. TCRdb re-clonotyped the PCR reads through MiXCR. None of the V and J calls come from the authors' own analysis; TCRdb made them. Of about 40,000 clones in the sample, over 9.5% were seen once. The sample is drawn from a study of metastatic and nonmetastatic thyroid tumors. Looking at the study overall: Repertoires were compared across blood and tumor or nodule tissue from malignant and benign thyroid patients. Study-wide findings and caveats: According to reports, the diversity of TCR beta was significantly higher in malignant thyroid tumors than in benign nodules, and this held in both blood and tumor samples.

Each patient came to thyroid surgery without any prior treatment (of any kind). The CDR3 is made up of 15 amino acids. Looked up from germline, CDR1 is SGHTA and CDR2 is FQGNSA. Losses at the gene ends were 2 bases for V and 4 bases for J; bases not matched to a gene: 1. Input material: blood. This TCR derives from a female donor with papillary thyroid cancer or a benign thyroid nodule (not recorded which). Some clones in this sample may be carry-over from other donors' samples. The genes are TRBV7-2 and TRBJ2-1; TRBD2 matches 11 bases. CDR3 nucleotides: TGTGCCAGCAGCTTAACTAGCGGGAGATACAATGAGCAGTTCTTC. It codes for CASSLTSGRYNEQFF.